This T cell receptor beta chain was identified in a study of beta chain features in type 1 diabetes. Details on this clone: The antigen is not known.

Study outcomes and limitations: Equally in patients and controls, PCR might preferentially amplify shorter templates.

Sequencing targeted expressed TCRB transcripts, as all isolated RNA had been reverse transcribed. Approximately 3.4 million reads, on average, came from each naive, central memory and regulatory T cell sample. TCRdb's table, derived via immunoSEQ multiplex PCR, lists solely in-frame clones and lacks some. This table has about 320,000 clones, 14% appearing once. The V gene lost 5 bases and the J gene lost 1 base, with 12 bases spanning the gap. Germline V gene sequence: CDR1 SGHRS, CDR2 YFSETQ. This CDR3 comprises 14 residues. Sequenced sample: central memory CD4+ T cells from blood. This clonotype was sampled from a man aged 30-40 years in good health. The rearrangement uses TRBV5-1 and TRBJ1-1; weak D call: TRBD1 (5 bases). CDR3 sequence (DNA): TGCGCCAGCAGTCGGGACGGAGGGAACACTGAAGCTTTCTTT. Translated: CASSRDGGNTEAFF.